The TCR beta chain under discussion was sequenced for a study of beta chain features in type 1 diabetes. Broader study findings: Type 1 diabetes patients showed a moderate but significant shortening of TCRB CDR3s in all four CD4+ subsets.

This clone appeared a few times. What it binds is unknown. The sample holds other DNA sequences that translate to the same CDR3. CDR3 size: 15 residues. Germline V gene data show CDR1 as MGHRA and CDR2 as YSYEKL. V was pared by 4 bases and J by 2 bases, with 13 bases between. Reverse transcription of all isolated RNA meant that expressed TCRB transcripts were sequenced. Assay used: immunoSEQ multiplex PCR; TCRdb lists only in-frame clones, some missing. The data show roughly 350,000 clones, with around 10% seen just once and around 0.66% held by the top ten. Specimen: central memory CD4+ T cells from blood. The TCR sequence derives from a man younger than 45 with type 1 diabetes. The chain joins TRBV4-1 to TRBJ2-3; a possible D gene is TRBD1 (6 bases). The CDR3 reads CASSRSGQNTDTQYF. CDR3 coding DNA: TGCGCCAGCAGCCGGTCGGGACAAAACACAGATACGCAGTATTTT.